The 11 T cell receptor beta chains below were found in one sample sequenced in a study of blood T cell repertoires in COVID-19. Repertoires were generated with immunoSEQ multiplex PCR, while TCRdb's copy carries only in-frame clones and drops some. The table includes roughly 230,000 clones, about nine tenths detected once. The sequencing input was PBMCs or T cells enriched from blood (not recorded which). Receptor source: a woman between 25 and 40 years old with acute COVID-19.

The chain uses TRBV28 and TRBJ1-5, with unresolved D. The germline V gene encodes CDR1 MDHEN and CDR2 SYDVKM. Trimming pared 7 bases from V and 1 base from J, leaving 11 bases between. CDR3 length: 14 residues. CDR3 sequence (DNA): TGTGCCAGCACCTGGGCATCGAGCAATCAGCCCCAGCATTTT. Amino acid sequence: CASTWASSNQPQHF.

This clone was observed a single time. The chain joins TRBV30 to TRBJ1-2; no clear D. Per germline, CDR1 GTSNPN and CDR2 SVGIG (reference sequence). The CDR3 loop spans 13 amino acids. Between the trimmed V and J ends, which lost 3 bases and 4 bases, there was a span of 12 bases. The CDR3 DNA is TGTGCCTGGAGCTCCGGGATGTTCTATGGCTACACCTTC. Encoded protein: CAWSSGMFYGYTF.

This clone has just one count. V and J are TRBV25-1 and TRBJ1-2; 10 bases agree with TRBD1. There are 14 residues in the CDR3. Trimming took 3 bases from V and 5 from J; bases not matched to a gene: 3. Germline V gene lookup returns CDR1 MGHDK and CDR2 SYGVNS. The CDR3 protein is CASSERGQGYGYTF. In DNA form, the CDR3 reads TGTGCCAGCAGTGAGAGGGGACAGGGGTATGGCTACACCTTC.

The chain uses TRBV11-2 and TRBJ2-1; the match to TRBD2 covers 8 bases. Losses at the gene ends were 4 bases for V and 4 bases for J; bases not matched to a gene: 6. Germline assignment: CDR1 SGHAT and CDR2 FQNNGV. The CDR3 totals 15 residues. The CDR3 DNA is TGTGCCAGCAGCTCCCTTAGCGGGGAGTACAATGAGCAGTTCTTC. Encoded protein: CASSSLSGEYNEQFF. Combining the CDR3 with reference TRBV11-2 and TRBJ2-1 gives the whole variable domain EAGVAQSPRYKIIEKRQSVAFWCNPISGHATLYWYQQILGQGPKLLIQFQNNGVVDDSQLPKDRFSAERLKGVDSTLKIQPAKLEDSAVYLCASSSLSGEYNEQFFGPGTRLTVL.

The DNA for the CDR3 is TGTGCCAGTACCCCCGGTGGGGCTGGCGGTGAGCAGTTCTTC. Translated, it gives CASTPGGAGGEQFF. V and J are TRBV19 and TRBJ2-1, with D possibly TRBD1 on 5 matching bases. V was trimmed by 7 bases and J by 9 bases, leaving 19 bases between them. The CDR3 runs 14 residues. In germline, CDR1 is LNHDA, CDR2 SQIVND (reference sequence).

J is TRBJ1-2 and V is TRBV4-1; TRBD1 matches at 9 bases. The V gene's germline CDR1 is MGHRA and CDR2 YSYEKL. There are 15 residues in the CDR3. V shed 0 bases and J 4 bases; nucleotides not matched to a gene: 3. CDR3 region: CASSQDLTGGYGYTF. CDR3 in DNA: TGCGCCAGCAGCCAAGATTTGACAGGGGGCTATGGCTACACCTTC.

The chain joins TRBV3-1 (or the pseudogene TRBV3-2) to TRBJ1-2; D perhaps matches TRBD1 (5 bases). The V end lost 4 bases, the J end lost 5 bases, and 23 bases lay between the germline ends. This CDR3 region has 17 residues. Germline assignment: CDR1 LGHDT and CDR2 YNNKEL (reference sequence). CDR3 nucleotide sequence: TGTGCCAGCAGCCCACAGGAGGGAGGTTTTCCTCCATATGGCTACACCTTC. This encodes CASSPQEGGFPPYGYTF.

This rearrangement joins TRBV2 to TRBJ1-4; D not certain. V lost 0 bases, J lost 8 bases, and 13 bases lay in between. The CDR3 has 15 amino acids. Germline loops: CDR1 SNHLY, CDR2 FYNNEI. The CDR3 DNA is TGTGCCAGCAGTGAAGCAACCGTCGCGGGGGAAAAACTGTTTTTT. As protein: CASSEATVAGEKLFF.

This sequence joins TRBV4-1 and TRBJ1-2; D may be TRBD1 (5 bases). Germline V gene lookup returns CDR1 MGHRA and CDR2 YSYEKL. This CDR3 is 16 amino acids long. Trimming removed 1 base at V and 2 bases at J, with 14 bases between. The CDR3 DNA is TGCGCCAGCAGCCAAGGGGCAGGGCGGGAGAACTATGGCTACACCTTC. It encodes CASSQGAGRENYGYTF.

V usage is TRBV19 and J usage is TRBJ1-1; no clear D gene. Trimming removed 11 bases at V and 7 bases at J, with 23 bases between. Germline assignment: CDR1 LNHDA and CDR2 SQIVND (reference sequence). The CDR3 covers 14 residues. The CDR3 DNA is TGTGCCTCTAACTGGGGAGGGTTAGACCGTGAAGCTTTCTTT. Protein sequence: CASNWGGLDREAFF.

The chain combines TRBV10-3 with TRBJ1-3, with 9 bases that match TRBD1. The CDR3 consists of 14 residues. The V gene end was trimmed by 11 bases and the J gene end by 4 bases; junction bases not matched to a gene: 9. Germline values: CDR1 ENHRY, CDR2 SYGVKD. The CDR3 protein is CAGGDREAGNTIYF. The CDR3 DNA sequence: TGTGCCGGCGGGGACAGGGAGGCCGGAAACACCATATATTTT.